The 28 T cell receptor beta chains reported below all come from one sample, sequenced in a study of cytomegalovirus exposure and HLA in healthy donors. The PCR employed 60 Vbeta primers together with 13 Jbeta primers. The protocol was immunoSEQ multiplex PCR, while the TCRdb copy is restricted to in-frame clones and leaves out a portion. The sample records approximately 130,000 clones, more than 70% being singletons. Sequenced material: PBMCs. The receptors stem from a woman aged 25 to 39 in good health and CMV-seropositive.

CDR3 sequence (DNA): TGTGCCAGCAGTGATGTACTGCCCAATCAGCCCCAGCATTTT. The encoded protein is CASSDVLPNQPQHF. The chain uses TRBV2 and TRBJ1-5; D is uncertain. The V and J ends lost 3 bases and 3 bases respectively, with 9 bases between them. This CDR3 comprises 14 residues. The germline V gene encodes CDR1 SNHLY and CDR2 FYNNEI.

This clone was observed a few times. The genes are TRBV6-1 and TRBJ2-7; possibly TRBD2 for D (7 bases). Trimming cost V 6 bases and J 6 bases, with 18 bases left between them. CDR3 length: 14 amino acids. Germline CDR1 MNHNS, CDR2 SASEGT. The CDR3 region has the DNA TGTGCCAGCAGGGACTCTGGGGGGGCGAGCGAGCAGTACTTC. Translating it yields CASRDSGGASEQYF.

This chain uses TRBV6-6 with TRBJ2-7; D is perhaps TRBD2 (6 bases). Germline lookup yields CDR1 MNHNY and CDR2 SVGAGI (reference sequence). V lost 8 bases and J 3 bases, leaving 14 bases between the germline ends. The CDR3 is 13 residues long. The CDR3 loop reads CASSSYGSYEQYF. The CDR3 DNA follows: TGTGCCAGCTCCTCCTACGGGAGCTACGAGCAGTACTTC.

This chain links TRBV9 with TRBJ2-3; 7 nucleotides align to TRBD2. This CDR3 has 17 residues. Trimming took 4 bases from V and 2 from J; bases not matched to a gene: 13. Germline CDR1 is SGDLS and CDR2 is YYNGEE. CDR3 coding DNA: TGTGCCAGCAGCCCTATTCGTCCTAGCGGTACCACAGATACGCAGTATTTT. Its translation: CASSPIRPSGTTDTQYF.

The chain recombines TRBV6-1 with TRBJ1-2; TRBD1 might be the D (6 bases). V was shortened by 2 bases and J by 4 bases, with 32 bases between the two germline ends. Germline V CDR1 and CDR2: MNHNS, SASEGT. The CDR3 runs to 21 residues. CDR3 region: CASSEKGGHLSSGRGVYGYTF. The CDR3, as DNA: TGTGCCAGCAGTGAAAAGGGGGGACACCTCAGCTCAGGCCGGGGGGTCTATGGCTACACCTTC.

The chain recombines TRBV6-4 with TRBJ2-2, with a possible D match to TRBD1 (6 bases). V was cut by 3 bases and J by 3 bases, with 14 bases left in between. This CDR3 has 16 residues. Germline V lookup: CDR1 MRHNA, CDR2 SNTAGT. CDR3 sequence reads: CASSDSGTPHTGELFF. CDR3 nucleotide sequence: TGTGCCAGCAGTGATTCCGGGACACCCCACACCGGGGAGCTGTTTTTT.

This chain links TRBV9 with TRBJ1-3, with a weak D call TRBD1 (6 bases). Trimming pared 0 bases from V and 1 base from J, leaving 8 bases between. Germline V gene lookup returns CDR1 SGDLS and CDR2 YYNGEE. The CDR3 extends over 15 amino acids. CDR3 in amino acids: CASSVGTGSGNTIYF. In DNA, the CDR3 is TGTGCCAGCAGCGTAGGAACAGGGTCTGGAAACACCATATATTTT.

The chain couples TRBV5-1 to TRBJ2-1; tentatively, D is TRBD1 (6 bases). The CDR3 totals 13 residues. The V gene's germline CDR1 is SGHRS and CDR2 YFSETQ. The V end was cut by 4 bases, the J end by 5 bases, with 10 bases between. The CDR3 region has the DNA TGCGCCAGCAGCGTGAACAGGGACAATGAGCAGTTCTTC. It codes for CASSVNRDNEQFF.

The V gene is TRBV28, the J gene TRBJ2-7; 10 bases fit TRBD1. CDR3 size: 15 residues. J gave up 2 bases and V 2 bases, and 3 bases lay outside the gene matches. CDR1 is MDHEN and CDR2 is SYDVKM in the germline V gene. The CDR3 spells CASSLTGTGAYEQYF. The CDR3 bases are TGTGCCAGCAGTTTAACCGGGACAGGGGCCTACGAGCAGTACTTC.

V and J are TRBV6-5 and TRBJ1-2; 7 bases are shared with TRBD1. Unmatched junction bases numbered 8, after V lost 2 bases and J lost 5 bases. CDR1 and CDR2 from the germline V gene are MNHEY and SVGAGI. CDR3 length: 15 amino acids. CDR3 sequence: CASSYQGGALYGYTF. CDR3 in DNA: TGTGCCAGCAGTTACCAGGGGGGAGCTTTGTATGGCTACACCTTC.

V usage is TRBV5-1 and J usage is TRBJ2-7; tentative D call: TRBD1 (5 bases). The germline V gene encodes CDR1 SGHRS and CDR2 YFSETQ. Trimming took off 0 bases at V and 1 base at J, with 11 bases between the two ends. The CDR3 contains 15 residues. This chain's CDR3 is CASSLGRASSYEQYF. CDR3 nucleotide sequence: TGCGCCAGCAGCTTGGGCAGGGCTTCGTCCTACGAGCAGTACTTC.

J is TRBJ1-2 and V is TRBV7-2, with a tentative D call TRBD1 (6 bases). The germline V gene has CDR1 SGHTA and CDR2 FQGNSA. The CDR3 is made up of 12 amino acids. V was shortened by 4 bases and J by 4 bases, with 7 bases between the two germline ends. CDR3: CASSSQGYGYTF. The CDR3 DNA reads as TGTGCCAGCAGCTCACAGGGCTATGGCTACACCTTC.

J is TRBJ1-4 and V is TRBV7-3; unclear D gene. The CDR3 has 13 residues. Trimming shortened V by 5 bases and J by 5 bases, and 9 bases separated the two germline ends. Germline CDR1 reads SGHTA; CDR2 reads FQGTGA. CDR3 nucleotide sequence: TGTGCCAGCAGCCCGGGTTTCAATGAAAAACTGTTTTTT. Amino acids: CASSPGFNEKLFF. Looking up the rest from reference TRBV7-3 and TRBJ1-4 gives the full variable domain: GAGVSQTPSNKVTEKGKYVELRCDPISGHTALYWYRQSLGQGPEFLIYFQGTGAADDSGLPNDRFFAVRPEGSVSTLKIQRTERGDSAVYLCASSPGFNEKLFFGSGTQLSVL.

The chain uses TRBV5-1 and TRBJ2-2, with 8 positions matching TRBD1. The CDR3 consists of 15 residues. CDR1 is SGHRS, CDR2 YFSETQ, per germline. V gave up 3 bases and J gave up 5 bases; unmatched junction bases: 6. The CDR3 spells CASSSGGRETGELFF. The CDR3 bases are TGCGCCAGCAGCTCAGGGGGCCGCGAGACCGGGGAGCTGTTTTTT.

Of note for this clone: The same CDR3 is also encoded by other DNA sequences in this sample. The DNA of the CDR3 is TGTGCCAGCAGCTTAGCGGGGGTGACAGATACGCAGTATTTT. Residues: CASSLAGVTDTQYF. This chain connects TRBV11-2 to TRBJ2-3, with a tentative D call TRBD2 (6 bases). The CDR3 runs 14 residues. CDR1 is SGHAT, CDR2 FQNNGV, per germline. V lost 1 base and J lost 3, with 8 bases in between.

DNA of the CDR3: TGTGCCAGCAGTTTATCCACCCCCCACAGGGGTGAAGGCTACACCTTC. As protein: CASSLSTPHRGEGYTF. The rearrangement uses TRBV27 and TRBJ1-2; 7 bases match TRBD1. V shed 0 bases, J shed 8 bases, and the junction held 12 bases outside the gene matches. CDR3 length equals 16 residues. Germline-derived CDR1 and CDR2 are MNHEY and SMNVEV (reference sequence).

This chain joins TRBV7-2 and TRBJ1-6, with a possible D match to TRBD1 (5 bases). Germline assignment: CDR1 SGHTA and CDR2 FQGNSA. The CDR3 covers 14 residues. Deletions cut 5 bases from V and 4 bases from J, with 9 bases between. CDR3 protein: CASSPGFYNSPLHF. The CDR3 bases are TGTGCCAGCAGCCCAGGGTTTTATAATTCACCCCTCCACTTT.

The chain is built from TRBV13 and TRBJ1-2; TRBD1 agrees at 8 bases. The V segment lost 5 bases and the J segment 2 bases; nucleotides outside the gene matches: 16. The germline gives CDR1 PRHDT, CDR2 FYEKMQ (reference sequence). This CDR3 is built from 18 residues. CDR3 nucleotide sequence: TGTGCCAGCAGCGTTAAACTTTCCCAGGGGGCGCGGAACTATGGCTACACCTTC. Protein product: CASSVKLSQGARNYGYTF.

The J gene is TRBJ1-1, the V gene TRBV6-5, with D uncertain. The CDR3 length is 15 residues. Trimming took 2 bases from V and 4 from J, leaving 14 bases between them. Germline CDR1 is MNHEY and CDR2 is SVGAGI. Here the CDR3 reads CASSYGFVGGTEAFF. The CDR3 DNA is TGTGCCAGCAGTTACGGTTTCGTGGGAGGCACTGAAGCTTTCTTT.

The count of this clone is one. This CDR3 is CASSEGSTYEQYF. CDR3 nucleotides: TGTGCCAGCAGTGAAGGGAGCACCTACGAGCAGTACTTC. This chain joins TRBV6-1 and TRBJ2-7; D gene ambiguous. The CDR3 runs 13 residues. Per the germline V gene, CDR1 is MNHNS and CDR2 is SASEGT. Trimming took 1 base from V and 2 from J, leaving 6 bases between them.

The chain couples TRBV10-3 to TRBJ1-2; 10 positions agree with TRBD1. Unmatched junction bases numbered 6, after V lost 3 bases and J lost 2 bases. The CDR3 extends over 16 amino acids. Germline V gene data show CDR1 as ENHRY and CDR2 as SYGVKD. The DNA of the CDR3 is TGTGCCATCAGTGACCTCCTGGGACAGGGGAACTATGGCTACACCTTC. Protein sequence: CAISDLLGQGNYGYTF.

This sequence joins TRBV6-1 and TRBJ2-1; D unresolved. Germline CDR1 reads MNHNS; CDR2 reads SASEGT. The CDR3 runs to 13 residues. The ends were cut back, 5 bases at V and 6 bases at J, with 11 bases in the middle. In DNA, the CDR3 is TGTGCCAGCAGTCCCATCGCGGCCAATGAGCAGTTCTTC. Translating gives CASSPIAANEQFF.

The chain carries TRBV28 and TRBJ2-7; D may be TRBD2 (6 bases). V dropped 4 bases and J dropped 3 bases, with 19 bases sitting between them. The CDR3 length is 16 residues. Germline V lookup: CDR1 MDHEN, CDR2 SYDVKM. The CDR3 DNA sequence: TGTGCCAGCAGTTCTCAGGACCCTGGGGACTTCTACGAGCAGTACTTC. It encodes CASSSQDPGDFYEQYF.

The rearrangement joins TRBV7-3 to TRBJ2-1, with a weak D call TRBD1 (8 bases). Germline V CDR1 and CDR2: SGHTA, FQGTGA. V lost 3 bases and J lost 4, with 13 bases in between. This CDR3 spans 15 amino acids. CDR3 sequence: CASSFDRGGYNEQFF. The CDR3 coding sequence is TGTGCCAGCAGCTTTGACAGGGGAGGGTACAATGAGCAGTTCTTC.

This chain connects TRBV2 to TRBJ1-2, with D possibly TRBD1 on 6 matching bases. Trimming took off 4 bases at V and 3 bases at J, with 12 bases between the two ends. Looked up from germline, CDR1 is SNHLY and CDR2 is FYNNEI. The CDR3 covers 14 residues. The CDR3 reads CASSGGGGDYGYTF. The CDR3 DNA is TGTGCCAGCAGTGGGGGAGGGGGTGACTATGGCTACACCTTC.

J is TRBJ2-5 and V is TRBV25-1; the D is unclear. The CDR3 totals 13 residues. Germline lookup yields CDR1 MGHDK and CDR2 SYGVNS. Trimming took off 2 bases at V and 2 bases at J, with 6 bases between the two ends. The CDR3 nucleotides read TGTGCCAGCAGTGAACTAAGTCAAGAGACCCAGTACTTC. It encodes CASSELSQETQYF.

The chain has TRBV5-1 and TRBJ2-7, with D maybe TRBD1 (6 bases). V dropped 2 bases and J dropped 6 bases, with 9 bases sitting between them. The CDR3 runs to 12 residues. CDR1 SGHRS and CDR2 YFSETQ come from the germline V gene. The CDR3: CASSLGTSEQYF. CDR3 sequence (DNA): TGCGCCAGCAGCTTAGGGACAAGCGAGCAGTACTTC.

DNA of the CDR3: TGTGCCAGCAGTGAAGCCCCAAGCAGGGGAAATGAAAAACTGTTTTTT. Protein: CASSEAPSRGNEKLFF. This chain links TRBV2 with TRBJ1-4; tentatively, D is TRBD1 (6 bases). This CDR3 has 16 residues. V was pared by 0 bases and J by 5 bases, with 13 bases between. In germline, CDR1 is SNHLY, CDR2 FYNNEI.